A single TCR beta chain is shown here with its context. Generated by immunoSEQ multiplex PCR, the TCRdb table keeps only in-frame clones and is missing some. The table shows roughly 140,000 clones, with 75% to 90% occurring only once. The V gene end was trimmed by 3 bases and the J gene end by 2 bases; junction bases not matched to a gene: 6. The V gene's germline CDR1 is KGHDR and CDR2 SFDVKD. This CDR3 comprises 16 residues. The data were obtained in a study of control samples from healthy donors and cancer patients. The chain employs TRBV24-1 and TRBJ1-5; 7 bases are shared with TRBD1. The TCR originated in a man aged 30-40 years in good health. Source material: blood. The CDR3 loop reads CATSDPRQGGNQPQHF. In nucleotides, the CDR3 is TGTGCCACCAGTGATCCCCGGCAGGGGGGCAATCAGCCCCAGCATTTT.